A selection of T cell receptor beta chains follows, all from one sample in a study of cytomegalovirus exposure and HLA in healthy donors. Measured with immunoSEQ multiplex PCR; TCRdb has only the in-frame clones, and not every one. This sample contains 65,000 to 95,000 clones. Sequencing was carried out using PBMCs. Every receptor here comes from a woman aged 55-75 years in good health and CMV-seronegative. Each CDR3 is given without its conserved first and last residue. A D gene is named only where the DNA matches it firmly.

TRBV5-1	TRBD2	ASSHGRTSGSGELF
TRBV10-3	.	AISEGGYNEQF
TRBV6-5	.	ASSYAGYNEQF
TRBV18	TRBD1	ASSPRQGRTDTQY
TRBV19	.	ASSTGLHDDEQY
TRBV28	TRBD1	ASIPQGRHEQY
TRBV6-6	.	ASGTLGSGANVLT
TRBV29-1	TRBD2	SVEGLAGHSPPYEQY
TRBV9	.	ASSVTGLPPYNEQF
TRBV28	.	ASSLVRVAQPQH
TRBV19	TRBD1	ASSAPDRGLDEQY
TRBV5-1	TRBD1	ASSLSDRGHEKLF
TRBV2	.	ASSEEGRGKHLH
TRBV9	TRBD2	ASSVGSGRDEQY
TRBV18	TRBD1	ASSPLTGTDDGYT
TRBV18	TRBD1	ASSPPGLGGLYGYT
TRBV7-2	.	ASSLIRESGDYEQY
TRBV28	TRBD1	ASNGDSRNQPQH
TRBV20-1	.	SASSNYEQY
TRBV11-2	.	ASSLVEGAAGGYT
TRBV4-1	.	ASSQDQAGAGANVLT
TRBV2	TRBD1	ASRGQGAWEKLF
TRBV28	.	ASSSGSGSTDTQY
TRBV29-1	TRBD1	SVPGQGDSGANVLT
TRBV27	TRBD1	ASSLRQGATEATEAF
TRBV27	TRBD2	ASSLSKASGRSNEQY
TRBV28	.	ASSSRGYSEF
TRBV19	.	ASSRDLTKANYGYT
TRBV4-2	.	ASSQEARAQPTEKY
TRBV28	TRBD2	ASRRGTSREQY
TRBV14	.	ASSQYGLSTDTQY
TRBV7-9	.	ASSLKQDGLETQY
TRBV19	.	ASSIARHPEKLF
TRBV23-1	.	AWRLEGSYNYGYT
TRBV7-9	TRBD1	ASSPGQGLLNYGYT
TRBV28	.	ASSINARVGYT
TRBV25-1	.	ASSDSGGVDGNQPQH
TRBV5-1	.	ASSLISTTANEQF
TRBV4-1	.	ASSQSFQRATNQETQY
TRBV5-1	.	ASSLAWGGQETQY